This T cell receptor (beta chain) originates from a study of beta chain features in type 1 diabetes. Overall study results and limits: Shortening that was moderate but significant affected the TCRB CDR3s of Type 1 diabetes patients in all four CD4+ subsets.

Researchers reported sorting CD4+ naive, central memory, regulatory and stem cell-like memory cells via CD45RO/CCR7/CD25/CD127/CD95/CD27. Concerning this clone itself: Its antigen is still unknown.

As every portion of the isolated RNA was reverse transcribed, the sequencing read expressed TCRB transcripts. Produced via immunoSEQ multiplex PCR; TCRdb's table is partial and in-frame only. The table shows more than 150,000 clones, with 10% to 15% occurring only once. V was shortened by 7 bases and J by 2 bases, with 18 bases between the two germline ends. The CDR3 sequence is 16 residues long. The V gene's germline CDR1 is LNHDA and CDR2 SQIVND (reference sequence). Sequenced input: central memory CD4+ T cells from blood. This TCR derives from a woman younger than 30 in good health. V gene TRBV19 combines with J gene TRBJ1-5, with D maybe TRBD1 (6 bases). The DNA for the CDR3 is TGTGCCAGTAACAGCCCCCAGGGACAAGGCAATCAGCCCCAGCATTTT. Amino acids: CASNSPQGQGNQPQHF.